This T cell receptor (beta chain) emerged from a study of T-cell reconstitution after alpha-beta-depleted transplantation in children. General study results and limits: Recipient T cells and thymic progenitors that survived were the source of the high TCRbeta diversity seen at day 60 in some patients. After transplant, at about two months, alpha-beta T cells were reportedly derived from several hundred expanded graft clones. Once a year had passed after transplant, T-cell counts and diversity came mostly from newly produced T cells.

This clonotype turned up a few times. What it binds is unknown. As it was prepared, the TCRbeta library received unique molecular identifiers. TCRdb recomputed calls from the PCR reads with MiXCR, one row per CDR3 protein. The sample includes around 700,000 distinct CDR3 sequences, over 10% of them seen just once. CDR3 length: 19 residues. CDR1 and CDR2 from the germline V gene are SGDLS and YYNGEE. The junction had 13 bases not matched to a gene; V was cut back by 5 bases and J by 2 bases. The chain joins TRBV9 to TRBJ2-3; 14 nucleotides match TRBD2. The receptor was isolated from a girl aged 2 to 10 with congenital amegakaryocytic thrombocytopenia, due to receive a stem cell transplant. The source was PBMCs, collected before TCRalphabeta/CD19-depleted stem cell transplant. The CDR3 region has the DNA TGTGCCAGCAGTGACCTAGGACTAGCGGGGGGAATTACCACAGATACGCAGTATTTT. Amino acids: CASSDLGLAGGITTDTQYF.